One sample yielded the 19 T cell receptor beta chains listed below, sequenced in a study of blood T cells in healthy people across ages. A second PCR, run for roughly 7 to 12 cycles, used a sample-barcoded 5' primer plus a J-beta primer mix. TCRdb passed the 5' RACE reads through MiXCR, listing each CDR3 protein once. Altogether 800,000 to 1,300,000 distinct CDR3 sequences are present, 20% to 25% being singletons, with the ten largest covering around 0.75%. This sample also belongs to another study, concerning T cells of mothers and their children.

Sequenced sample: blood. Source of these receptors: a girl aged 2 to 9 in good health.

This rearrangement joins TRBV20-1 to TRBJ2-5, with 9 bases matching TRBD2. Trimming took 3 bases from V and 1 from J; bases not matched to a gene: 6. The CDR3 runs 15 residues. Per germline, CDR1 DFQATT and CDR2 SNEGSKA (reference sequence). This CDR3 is CSARRSGGTQETQYF. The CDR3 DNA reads TGCAGTGCTAGGCGAAGCGGGGGGACCCAAGAGACCCAGTACTTC.

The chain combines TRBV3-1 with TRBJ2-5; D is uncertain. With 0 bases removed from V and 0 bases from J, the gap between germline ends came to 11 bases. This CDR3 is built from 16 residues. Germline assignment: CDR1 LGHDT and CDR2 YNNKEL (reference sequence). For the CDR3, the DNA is TGTGCCAGCAGCCAAGAGATTATTGCGGACCAAGAGACCCAGTACTTC. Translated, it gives CASSQEIIADQETQYF.

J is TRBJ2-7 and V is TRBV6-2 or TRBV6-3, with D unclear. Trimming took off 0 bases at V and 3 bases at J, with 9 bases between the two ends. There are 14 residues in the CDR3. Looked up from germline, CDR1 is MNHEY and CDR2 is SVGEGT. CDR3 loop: CASSYSVGFYEQYF. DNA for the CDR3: TGTGCCAGCAGTTACTCCGTGGGCTTCTACGAGCAGTACTTC.

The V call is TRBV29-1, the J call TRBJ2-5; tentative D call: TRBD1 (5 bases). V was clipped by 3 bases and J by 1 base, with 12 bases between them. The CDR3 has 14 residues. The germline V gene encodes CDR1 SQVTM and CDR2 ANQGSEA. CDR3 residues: CSVDKGMGQETQYF. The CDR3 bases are TGCAGCGTTGACAAGGGGATGGGCCAAGAGACCCAGTACTTC.

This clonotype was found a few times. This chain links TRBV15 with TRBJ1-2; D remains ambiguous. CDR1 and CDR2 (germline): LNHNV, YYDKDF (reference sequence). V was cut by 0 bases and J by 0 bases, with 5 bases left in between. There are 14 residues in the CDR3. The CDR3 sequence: CATSREGTNYGYTF. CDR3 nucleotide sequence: TGTGCCACCAGCAGAGAGGGGACTAACTATGGCTACACCTTC.

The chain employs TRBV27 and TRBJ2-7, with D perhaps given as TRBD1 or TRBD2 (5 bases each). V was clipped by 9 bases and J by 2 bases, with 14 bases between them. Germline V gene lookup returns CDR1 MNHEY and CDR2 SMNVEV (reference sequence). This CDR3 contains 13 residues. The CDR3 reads CASARGLAYEQYF. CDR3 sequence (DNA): TGTGCCAGTGCGAGGGGCCTCGCCTACGAGCAGTACTTC.

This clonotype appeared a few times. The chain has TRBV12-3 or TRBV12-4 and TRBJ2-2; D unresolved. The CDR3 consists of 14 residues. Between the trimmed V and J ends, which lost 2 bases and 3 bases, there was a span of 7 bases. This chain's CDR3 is CASSLSQDTGELFF. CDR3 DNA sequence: TGTGCCAGCAGTTTAAGTCAGGACACCGGGGAGCTGTTTTTT.

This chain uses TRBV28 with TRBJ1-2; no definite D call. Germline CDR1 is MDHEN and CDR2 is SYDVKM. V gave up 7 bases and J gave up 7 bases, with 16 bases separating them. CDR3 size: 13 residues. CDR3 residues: CASNRRALFGYTF. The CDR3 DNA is TGTGCCAGCAATCGACGGGCGCTATTTGGCTACACCTTC.

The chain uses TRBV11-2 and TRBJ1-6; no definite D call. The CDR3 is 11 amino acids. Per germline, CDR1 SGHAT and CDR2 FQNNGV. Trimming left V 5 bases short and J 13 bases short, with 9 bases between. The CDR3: CASSADVPLHF. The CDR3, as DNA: TGTGCCAGCAGCGCCGACGTGCCCCTCCACTTT.

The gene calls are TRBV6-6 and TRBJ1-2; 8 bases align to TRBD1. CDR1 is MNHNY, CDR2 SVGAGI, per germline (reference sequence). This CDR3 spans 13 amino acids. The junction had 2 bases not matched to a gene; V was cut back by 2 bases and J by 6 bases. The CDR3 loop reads CASSYQDRDGYTF. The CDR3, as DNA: TGTGCCAGCAGTTACCAGGACAGGGATGGCTACACCTTC.

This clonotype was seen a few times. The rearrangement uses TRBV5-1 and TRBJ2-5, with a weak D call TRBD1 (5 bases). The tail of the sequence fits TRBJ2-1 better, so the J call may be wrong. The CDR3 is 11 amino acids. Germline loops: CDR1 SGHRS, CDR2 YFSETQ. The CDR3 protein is CASSFQGEQFF. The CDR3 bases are TGCGCCAGCAGCTTTCAGGGTGAGCAGTTCTTC.

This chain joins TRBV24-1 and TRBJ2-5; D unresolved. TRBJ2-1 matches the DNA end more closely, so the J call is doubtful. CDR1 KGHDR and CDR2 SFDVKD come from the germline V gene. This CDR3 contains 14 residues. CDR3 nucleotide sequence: TGTGCCACCAGTGGCCGATTCACGACGGATGAGCAGTTCTTC. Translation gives CATSGRFTTDEQFF.

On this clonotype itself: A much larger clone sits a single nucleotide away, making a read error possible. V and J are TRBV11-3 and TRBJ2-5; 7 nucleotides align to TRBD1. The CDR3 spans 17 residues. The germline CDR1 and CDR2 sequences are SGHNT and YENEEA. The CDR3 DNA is TGTGCCGGCAGCTTAAAGAAGTCAGGGGGTTTGGGGGAGACCCAGTACTTC. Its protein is CAGSLKKSGGLGETQYF.

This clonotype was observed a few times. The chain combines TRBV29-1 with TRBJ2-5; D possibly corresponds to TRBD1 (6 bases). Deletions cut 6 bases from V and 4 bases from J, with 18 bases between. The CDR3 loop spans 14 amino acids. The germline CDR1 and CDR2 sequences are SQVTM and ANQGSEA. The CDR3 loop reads CSVVLRGRGETQYF. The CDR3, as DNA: TGCAGCGTAGTTCTCAGGGGTCGGGGAGAGACCCAGTACTTC.

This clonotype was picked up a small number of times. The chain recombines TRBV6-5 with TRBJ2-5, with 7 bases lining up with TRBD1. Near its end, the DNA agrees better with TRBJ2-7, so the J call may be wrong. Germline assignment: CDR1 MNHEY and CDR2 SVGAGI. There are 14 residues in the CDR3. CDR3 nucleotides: TGTGCCAGCTCCCGGGGACAGTTTACTTACGAGCAGTACTTC. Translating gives CASSRGQFTYEQYF.

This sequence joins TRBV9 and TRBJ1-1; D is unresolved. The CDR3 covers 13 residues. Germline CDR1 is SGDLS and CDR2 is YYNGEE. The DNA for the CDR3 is TGTGCAGATTATACAACCGAGAACACTGAAGCTTTCTTT. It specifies CADYTTENTEAFF.

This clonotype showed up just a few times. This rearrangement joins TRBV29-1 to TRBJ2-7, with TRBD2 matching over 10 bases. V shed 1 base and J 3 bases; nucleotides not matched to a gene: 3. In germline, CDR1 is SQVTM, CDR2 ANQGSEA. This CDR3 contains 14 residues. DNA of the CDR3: TGCAGCGTTGAAGGACAGCGGGAGGGCTACGAGCAGTACTTC. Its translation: CSVEGQREGYEQYF.

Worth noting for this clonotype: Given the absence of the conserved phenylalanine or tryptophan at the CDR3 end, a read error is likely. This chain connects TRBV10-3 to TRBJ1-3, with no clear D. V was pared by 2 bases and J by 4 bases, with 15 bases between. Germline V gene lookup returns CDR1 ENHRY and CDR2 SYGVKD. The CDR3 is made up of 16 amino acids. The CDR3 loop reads CAISEISPSPGNTIYS. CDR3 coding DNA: TGTGCCATCAGTGAGATTTCTCCTAGCCCCGGAAACACCATATATTCT.

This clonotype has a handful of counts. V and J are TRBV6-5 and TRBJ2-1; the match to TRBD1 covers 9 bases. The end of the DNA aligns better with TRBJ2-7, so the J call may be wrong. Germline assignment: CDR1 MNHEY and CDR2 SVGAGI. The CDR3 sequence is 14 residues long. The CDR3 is CASSSRTGVYEQYF. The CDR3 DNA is TGTGCCAGCAGTTCTCGGACAGGGGTCTACGAGCAGTACTTC.